The next 16 T cell receptor beta chains were all read from a single sample in a study of cytomegalovirus exposure and HLA in healthy donors. The PCR contained 60 Vbeta and 13 Jbeta primers. Profiling relied on immunoSEQ multiplex PCR, and the TCRdb table lists in-frame clones only, not all of them. The sample includes 100,000 to 150,000 clones, around three quarters of them seen just once. The sequenced sample was PBMCs. The receptors were sampled from a man aged 25 to 40 in good health and CMV-seronegative.

The V gene is TRBV2, the J gene TRBJ2-5, with 7 bases fitting TRBD1. The CDR3 length is 14 residues. V gave up 3 bases and J gave up 1 base; unmatched junction bases: 2. The V gene's germline CDR1 is SNHLY and CDR2 FYNNEI. CDR3 residues: CASSEGQIQETQYF. The CDR3, as DNA: TGTGCCAGCAGTGAGGGACAGATCCAAGAGACCCAGTACTTC.

This clone was counted only a few times. The CDR3 nucleotides read TGCGCCAGCGCCCGGTCCGGAGCGGGAGGGGAGCGGAACGAGCAGTACTTC. It specifies CASARSGAGGERNEQYF. This sequence joins TRBV5-1 and TRBJ2-7, with 10 bases fitting TRBD2. This CDR3 is 17 amino acids long. V shed 7 bases, J shed 5 bases, and the junction held 18 bases outside the gene matches. The germline V gene has CDR1 SGHRS and CDR2 YFSETQ.

The CDR3 sequence: CASSRGGETQYF. The CDR3 DNA reads as TGTGCCAGCAGTAGGGGAGGTGAGACCCAGTACTTC. V gene TRBV28 combines with J gene TRBJ2-5; tentatively, D is TRBD2 (6 bases). V lost 5 bases to trimming and J lost 5 bases, with 9 bases between them. Looked up from germline, CDR1 is MDHEN and CDR2 is SYDVKM. The CDR3 is made up of 12 amino acids.

V is TRBV28 and J is TRBJ2-7; 12 nucleotides align to TRBD2. This CDR3 comprises 16 residues. J lost 7 bases, V lost 5 bases, and 12 bases had no gene match. Per the germline V gene, CDR1 is MDHEN and CDR2 is SYDVKM. As DNA, the CDR3 is TGTGCCAGCAGTATAGGGACTAGCGGGTACTCCCAGGAGCAGTACTTC. Translated: CASSIGTSGYSQEQYF.

The chain joins TRBV29-1 to TRBJ1-2, with 7 bases lining up with TRBD1. Germline CDR1 SQVTM, CDR2 ANQGSEA. J gave up 3 bases and V 7 bases, and 8 bases lay outside the gene matches. The CDR3 length is 13 residues. CDR3 DNA sequence: TGCAGCGACTACGACAGGGAGGACTATGGCTACACCTTC. It encodes CSDYDREDYGYTF.

The CDR3 protein is CASSLPGHGQPQHF. The CDR3 DNA reads as TGTGCCAGCAGTCTACCAGGGCACGGACAGCCCCAGCATTTT. The rearrangement joins TRBV27 to TRBJ1-5, with D perhaps TRBD1 (5 bases). Trimming took off 5 bases at V and 7 bases at J, with 15 bases between the two ends. CDR3 length: 14 residues. Germline V gene data show CDR1 as MNHEY and CDR2 as SMNVEV (reference sequence).

J is TRBJ2-7 and V is TRBV19, with 9 positions matching TRBD1. Germline V gene lookup returns CDR1 LNHDA and CDR2 SQIVND (reference sequence). J lost 2 bases, V lost 10 bases, and 9 bases had no gene match. CDR3 size: 14 residues. Written as DNA, the CDR3 is TGTGCCACCAGGGGACAGGGCTTACCCTACGAGCAGTACTTC. Its translation is CATRGQGLPYEQYF.

Regarding this clone: One end of the junction fails to match germline, which may point to a read error. The V and J genes are TRBV18 and TRBJ2-5; 9 nucleotides agree with TRBD1. The CDR3 consists of 16 residues. CDR1 KGHSH and CDR2 LQKENI come from the germline V gene. CDR3 coding DNA: TGTGCCAGCTCACTCGAGCCACAGGGGGCCGAAGACACCCAGTACTTC. It specifies CASSLEPQGAEDTQYF. Combining the CDR3 with reference TRBV18 and TRBJ2-5 gives the whole variable domain NAGVMQNPRHLVRRRGQEARLRCSPMKGHSHVYWYRQLPEEGLKFMVYLQKENIIDESGMPKERFSAEFPKEGPSILRIQQVVRGDSAAYFCASSLEPQGAEDTQYFGPGTRLLVL.

This clone appeared once. The DNA of the CDR3 is TGTGCCAGCAGCCATAGGCCACGTCGGGATGAAAAACTGTTTTTT. Amino acids: CASSHRPRRDEKLFF. The genes are TRBV6-6 and TRBJ1-4; no clear D. Germline V gene lookup returns CDR1 MNHNY and CDR2 SVGAGI (reference sequence). Trimming removed 6 bases at V and 6 bases at J, with 17 bases between. The CDR3 length is 15 residues.

The chain has TRBV6-1 and TRBJ2-1; TRBD2 aligns across 9 bases. CDR1 and CDR2 (germline): MNHNS, SASEGT. The V and J ends lost 2 bases and 9 bases, in that order; junction bases with no gene match: 14. The CDR3 covers 17 residues. The CDR3 nucleotides read TGTGCCAGCAGTGAAAGGGGGTGGATAGCGGGAGATGGTGAGCAGTTCTTC. Translated, it gives CASSERGWIAGDGEQFF.

The rearrangement uses TRBV19 and TRBJ2-1; 9 bases are shared with TRBD2. Germline CDR1 reads LNHDA; CDR2 reads SQIVND (reference sequence). Trimming took 6 bases from V and 0 from J; bases not matched to a gene: 3. This CDR3 comprises 15 residues. The CDR3 loop reads CASSETSGSYNEQFF. The DNA of the CDR3 is TGTGCCAGTAGCGAGACTAGCGGCTCCTACAATGAGCAGTTCTTC.

This clone came up many times. In nucleotides, the CDR3 is TGTGCCAGCAGTGCCCCAACGGACAGGGCGGGAAGCACTGAAGCTTTCTTT. This encodes CASSAPTDRAGSTEAFF. The chain couples TRBV28 to TRBJ1-1; 8 nucleotides match TRBD1. The CDR3 is made up of 17 amino acids. J gave up 4 bases and V 5 bases, and 15 bases lay outside the gene matches. CDR1 is MDHEN, CDR2 SYDVKM, per germline.

The J gene is TRBJ2-2, the V gene TRBV12-5; 7 positions match TRBD2. The CDR3 length is 20 residues. V lost 0 bases and J lost 0; bases outside the gene matches: 13. CDR1 is LGHNT, CDR2 FRNRAP, per germline. This chain's CDR3 is CASGLVMWTGGFANTGELFF. The CDR3 nucleotides read TGTGCTAGTGGTTTGGTAATGTGGACGGGAGGATTCGCGAACACCGGGGAGCTGTTTTTT.

The gene calls are TRBV5-1 and TRBJ2-5; 11 bases fit TRBD2. J was trimmed by 4 bases and V by 1 base; bases with no gene match: 3. CDR3 length: 15 amino acids. Per the germline V gene, CDR1 is SGHRS and CDR2 is YFSETQ. The DNA of the CDR3 is TGCGCCAGCAGCTTGACTAGCGGGGGTTTAGAGACCCAGTACTTC. As protein: CASSLTSGGLETQYF.

As for this clone: The junction differs from germline at one of its ends, possibly a read error. Different DNA sequences within this sample yield the same CDR3. The chain employs TRBV25-1 and TRBJ2-7, with 7 bases matching TRBD1. The CDR3 totals 16 residues. CDR1 MGHDK and CDR2 SYGVNS come from the germline V gene. CDR3: CASSEYKTGTGYEQYF. The CDR3 coding sequence is TGTGCCAGCAGCGAATATAAGACAGGGACGGGTTACGAGCAGTACTTC.

The rearrangement links TRBV18 to TRBJ1-1, with TRBD1 matching 8 bases. The germline V gene encodes CDR1 KGHSH and CDR2 LQKENI. The CDR3 is 16 residues long. Trimming cost V 2 bases and J 1 base; bases outside gene matches: 6. DNA of the CDR3: TGTGCCAGCTCACCAGCAGGGGGCCCCCGGAACACTGAAGCTTTCTTT. Translating it yields CASSPAGGPRNTEAFF. Combining the CDR3 with reference TRBV18 and TRBJ1-1 gives the whole variable domain NAGVMQNPRHLVRRRGQEARLRCSPMKGHSHVYWYRQLPEEGLKFMVYLQKENIIDESGMPKERFSAEFPKEGPSILRIQQVVRGDSAAYFCASSPAGGPRNTEAFFGQGTRLTVV.